These T cell receptor beta chains were read from a single sample in a study of CD8 T cells in Susac syndrome. One entry per CDR3 protein, called by TCRdb with MiXCR from the immunoSEQ multiplex PCR reads. The sample consists of 350,000 to 550,000 distinct CDR3 sequences, more than 70% of them appearing once. Source material: CD8+ T cells from PBMCs. These receptors originate from a human donor with multiple sclerosis. Both conserved end residues are part of each CDR3. The order of the fields is clone size, V gene, D gene, J gene, CDR3 DNA, CDR3 protein. D genes are given only for firm matches. Clone size is shown for a subset of rows, as once, few, many or a class of expanded clone.

>-|TRBV19|TRBD1|TRBJ2-3
TGTGCCAGTAGTGGACAGGGATCAGCCACAGATACGCAGTATTTT
CASSGQGSATDTQYF
>-|TRBV19|-|TRBJ2-1
TGTGCCAGTAGTGGACTCGGGACTGCCTACAATGAGCAGTTCTTC
CASSGLGTAYNEQFF
>-|TRBV28|-|TRBJ2-2
TGTGCCAGCAGCCACGACAGGTCGAACACCGGGGAGCTGTTTTTT
CASSHDRSNTGELFF
>once|TRBV28|TRBD2|TRBJ2-1
TGTGCCAGCAGTCCTCTAGCGGGGGATCCCCGGGGCGATGAGCAGTTCTTC
CASSPLAGDPRGDEQFF
>-|TRBV4-1|-|TRBJ2-6
TGCGCCAGCAGCCAAGACCCAGGGACTGGGGCCAACGTCCTGACTTTC
CASSQDPGTGANVLTF
>-|TRBV12-3/TRBV12-4|TRBD2|TRBJ2-7
TGTGCCAGCAGCCCGACTAGCGGGACACTCTACGAGCAGTACTTC
CASSPTSGTLYEQYF
>-|TRBV27|-|TRBJ2-3
TGTGCCAGCAGTTTTAATGTAGGAGGGGCCCCAGATACGCAGTATTTT
CASSFNVGGAPDTQYF
>-|TRBV28|-|TRBJ2-7
TGTGCCAGCAGCTCATCCGGGGCTTGGACCTACGAGCAGTACTTC
CASSSSGAWTYEQYF
>-|TRBV7-9|TRBD1|TRBJ1-1
TGTGCCAGCAGCTCCACTCGGACAGGTCACACTGAAGCTTTCTTT
CASSSTRTGHTEAFF
>once|TRBV7-9|-|TRBJ1-2
TGTGCCAGCAGCCCACATTGGCTTCATGGCTACACCTTC
CASSPHWLHGYTF
>-|TRBV27|TRBD1|TRBJ2-7
TGTGCCAGCAGTTCGACAGGGACATCCTACGAGCAGTACTTC
CASSSTGTSYEQYF
>-|TRBV7-9|-|TRBJ1-2
TGTGCCAGCAGCCCCCCGCTATCAAACTATGGCTACACCTTC
CASSPPLSNYGYTF
>-|TRBV19|-|TRBJ1-3
TGTGCCAGTAGTAGTGACCATGGAAACACCATATATTTT
CASSSDHGNTIYF
>-|TRBV12-5|-|TRBJ1-1
TGTGCTAGTGATAAACCCGGTGTTTTTGGTGAAGCTTTCTTT
CASDKPGVFGEAFF
>-|TRBV6-1|TRBD1|TRBJ2-1
TGTGCCGGTGACATCGGGACAGGGGGTGATGAGCAGTTCTTC
CAGDIGTGGDEQFF
>-|TRBV12-3/TRBV12-4|-|TRBJ2-5
TGTGCCAGCAGCTTAACCGGCTTGACACGGCAAGAGACCCAGTACTTC
CASSLTGLTRQETQYF
>-|TRBV3-1|-|TRBJ2-7
TGTGCCAGCAGCCAAGCATACACCTACGAGCAGTACTTC
CASSQAYTYEQYF
>few|TRBV27|-|TRBJ2-3
TGTGCCAGCAGTTTAGCGGGACGAAGCACAGATACGCAGTATTTT
CASSLAGRSTDTQYF
>-|TRBV5-6|TRBD2|TRBJ2-1
TGTGCCAGCAGCTCCCTCCGCGGCGGGGGGGCAGGCAATGAGCAGTTCTTC
CASSSLRGGGAGNEQFF
>-|TRBV19|-|TRBJ1-1
TGTGCCAGTAGTATGGGGATAGGCGCTGAAGCTTTCTTT
CASSMGIGAEAFF
>-|TRBV10-3|-|TRBJ2-7
TGTGCCATCAGTGAGTCGTCGGGGGGCAGGGACTACGAGCAGTACTTC
CAISESSGGRDYEQYF
>-|TRBV19|TRBD1|TRBJ2-7
TGTGCCAGTAGTGCCGCGGGACAGGCGTCCTACGAGCAGTACTTC
CASSAAGQASYEQYF
>-|TRBV9|-|TRBJ2-7
TGTGCCAGCAGCGTCTCCGGTCAGGGTGGGTACGAGCAGTACTTC
CASSVSGQGGYEQYF
>-|TRBV7-2|-|TRBJ2-7
TGTGCCAGCAGCCCAAACCCTTCCGCCGAGCAGTACTTC
CASSPNPSAEQYF
>-|TRBV7-9|-|TRBJ1-2
TGTGCCAGCGCCCACCCGGTCTATGGCTACACCTTC
CASAHPVYGYTF
>-|TRBV6-1|TRBD1|TRBJ1-5
TGTGCCAGCAGTGAATGGGACAGGGAGGGAGAGGGCAATCAGCCCCAGCATTTT
CASSEWDREGEGNQPQHF
>-|TRBV20-1|-|TRBJ2-7
TGCAGTGCTAGGGGTACAAGCTCCTACGAGCAGTACTTC
CSARGTSSYEQYF
>once|TRBV28|TRBD1|TRBJ2-7
TGTGCCAGCAGGGGACAGCCGCGGGACGAGCAGTACTTC
CASRGQPRDEQYF
>-|TRBV12-3/TRBV12-4|TRBD1|TRBJ1-5
TGTGCCAGCAGAGACAGGGGGCAGCCCCAGCATTTT
CASRDRGQPQHF
>-|TRBV4-1|TRBD2|TRBJ2-1
TGCGCCAGCAGCCGTGATAGCGGGACCTACAATGAGCAGTTCTTC
CASSRDSGTYNEQFF
>-|TRBV25-1|-|TRBJ2-1
TGTGCCAGCAGTGAAGGAACAGTCCGCTACAATGAGCAGTCCTTC
CASSEGTVRYNEQSF
>-|TRBV3-1|-|TRBJ2-5
TGTGCCAGCAGCCAAAGAGTAAGAAGGCGGGCGACTTTAGAGACCCAGTACTTC
CASSQRVRRRATLETQYF
>-|TRBV13|-|TRBJ2-3
TGTGCCAGCAGCGGCCCAGCGGTTCCTAGCACAGATACGCAGTATTTT
CASSGPAVPSTDTQYF
>-|TRBV11-2|TRBD1|TRBJ2-1
TGTGCCAGCAGCTCGGGACAGGCCTTCTACAATGAGCAGTTCTTC
CASSSGQAFYNEQFF
>-|TRBV11-3|-|TRBJ2-7
TGTGCCAGCATCCCGAGTCAGGGAAACTCCTACGAGCAGTACTTC
CASIPSQGNSYEQYF
>-|TRBV19|-|TRBJ1-2
TGTGCCAGTAGTACCTCAGACGCCGATGGCTACACCTTC
CASSTSDADGYTF
>-|TRBV29-1|-|TRBJ2-7
TGCAGCGTTGAAGATGGGGTGGCTTACGAGCAGTACTTC
CSVEDGVAYEQYF
>-|TRBV4-1|-|TRBJ2-1
TGCGCCAGTTCGGGGCCCTCCTACAATGAGCAGTTCTTC
CASSGPSYNEQFF
>-|TRBV7-3|TRBD2|TRBJ2-3
TGTGCCAGCAGCATAGCGGGAGGGGAAGATACGCAGTATTTT
CASSIAGGEDTQYF
>-|TRBV20-1|-|TRBJ2-7
TGCAGTGCTAGAGGGACAGAGGGAGGTTACGAGCAGTACTTC
CSARGTEGGYEQYF
>-|TRBV12-5|-|TRBJ2-7
TGTGCTAGTGGTTTTCCCAGGAACGAGCAGTACTTC
CASGFPRNEQYF
>-|TRBV28|-|TRBJ2-3
TGTGCCAGCAGTTTATCCCAGGGGTCCACAGATACGCAGTATTTT
CASSLSQGSTDTQYF
>-|TRBV19|-|TRBJ1-1
TGTGCCAGTAGTATAATCCCAGGGACAAGTGAAGCTTTCTTT
CASSIIPGTSEAFF
>-|TRBV6-5|-|TRBJ2-1
TGTGCCAGCAGTTACTGGGGAGACAATGAGCAGTTCTTC
CASSYWGDNEQFF
>-|TRBV2|-|TRBJ1-2
TGTGCCAGCAGTGAATCTGGGGACCTCTATGGCTACACCTTC
CASSESGDLYGYTF
>-|TRBV5-5|TRBD2|TRBJ2-7
TGTGCCAGCAGTTTACTAGCGGGAGACTACGAGCAGTACTTC
CASSLLAGDYEQYF
>-|TRBV4-1|-|TRBJ1-1
TGCGCCAGCAGCCAAGTTGACGGAAACACTGAAGCTTTCTTT
CASSQVDGNTEAFF
>-|TRBV10-3|-|TRBJ2-5
TGTGCCATCAGTGCCCAACAGCAGTACCAAGAGACCCAGTACTTC
CAISAQQQYQETQYF
>-|TRBV5-5|-|TRBJ2-7
TGTGCCAGCAGTCCGGAGGGAATAGCGGAGTACGAGCAGTACTTC
CASSPEGIAEYEQYF
>-|TRBV15|-|TRBJ2-3
TGTGCCACCAGCAGAGCCCTACTCCACACAGATACGCAGTATTTT
CATSRALLHTDTQYF
>-|TRBV2|TRBD1|TRBJ1-2
TGTGCCAGCAGTGAAGTCGGACAGGGGATGTGGTATGGCTACACCTTC
CASSEVGQGMWYGYTF
>-|TRBV5-1|-|TRBJ2-7
TGCGCCAGCAGCATGGACCCCTCCAGGTACTACGAGCAGTACTTC
CASSMDPSRYYEQYF
>-|TRBV27|-|TRBJ2-7
TGTGCCAGCAGCTCTTGGGTTTCGAGGGACGAGCAGTACTTC
CASSSWVSRDEQYF
>-|TRBV20-1|TRBD2|TRBJ2-7
TGCAGTGCTAGAGATTTGCTAGCGGGAGGGGCCTACGAGCAGTACTTC
CSARDLLAGGAYEQYF
>-|TRBV29-1|-|TRBJ2-1
TGCAGCGTTGAAGATTCGCGACAGGATCTCTACAATGAGCAGTTCTTC
CSVEDSRQDLYNEQFF
>-|TRBV7-9|TRBD2|TRBJ2-7
TGTGCCAGCAGCTTTCCGCTAACCGGGACTAGGAGCTCCTACGAGCAGTACTTC
CASSFPLTGTRSSYEQYF
>-|TRBV7-9|-|TRBJ2-7
TGTGCCAGCAGCTCCTGGCAGGGGGGCTACGAGCAGTACTTC
CASSSWQGGYEQYF
>-|TRBV27|TRBD2|TRBJ2-1
TGTGCCAGCAGTCCGGGACTAGCGGGCCTAAATAGCTCCTACAATGAGCAGTTCTTC
CASSPGLAGLNSSYNEQFF
>-|TRBV19|-|TRBJ2-1
TGTGCCAGTAGTTACCAGGGGCCCTACAATGAGCAGTTCTTC
CASSYQGPYNEQFF
>once|TRBV19|-|TRBJ2-7
TGTGCCAGTAGTGACCTACCGGGACAATCCTACGAGCAGTACTTC
CASSDLPGQSYEQYF